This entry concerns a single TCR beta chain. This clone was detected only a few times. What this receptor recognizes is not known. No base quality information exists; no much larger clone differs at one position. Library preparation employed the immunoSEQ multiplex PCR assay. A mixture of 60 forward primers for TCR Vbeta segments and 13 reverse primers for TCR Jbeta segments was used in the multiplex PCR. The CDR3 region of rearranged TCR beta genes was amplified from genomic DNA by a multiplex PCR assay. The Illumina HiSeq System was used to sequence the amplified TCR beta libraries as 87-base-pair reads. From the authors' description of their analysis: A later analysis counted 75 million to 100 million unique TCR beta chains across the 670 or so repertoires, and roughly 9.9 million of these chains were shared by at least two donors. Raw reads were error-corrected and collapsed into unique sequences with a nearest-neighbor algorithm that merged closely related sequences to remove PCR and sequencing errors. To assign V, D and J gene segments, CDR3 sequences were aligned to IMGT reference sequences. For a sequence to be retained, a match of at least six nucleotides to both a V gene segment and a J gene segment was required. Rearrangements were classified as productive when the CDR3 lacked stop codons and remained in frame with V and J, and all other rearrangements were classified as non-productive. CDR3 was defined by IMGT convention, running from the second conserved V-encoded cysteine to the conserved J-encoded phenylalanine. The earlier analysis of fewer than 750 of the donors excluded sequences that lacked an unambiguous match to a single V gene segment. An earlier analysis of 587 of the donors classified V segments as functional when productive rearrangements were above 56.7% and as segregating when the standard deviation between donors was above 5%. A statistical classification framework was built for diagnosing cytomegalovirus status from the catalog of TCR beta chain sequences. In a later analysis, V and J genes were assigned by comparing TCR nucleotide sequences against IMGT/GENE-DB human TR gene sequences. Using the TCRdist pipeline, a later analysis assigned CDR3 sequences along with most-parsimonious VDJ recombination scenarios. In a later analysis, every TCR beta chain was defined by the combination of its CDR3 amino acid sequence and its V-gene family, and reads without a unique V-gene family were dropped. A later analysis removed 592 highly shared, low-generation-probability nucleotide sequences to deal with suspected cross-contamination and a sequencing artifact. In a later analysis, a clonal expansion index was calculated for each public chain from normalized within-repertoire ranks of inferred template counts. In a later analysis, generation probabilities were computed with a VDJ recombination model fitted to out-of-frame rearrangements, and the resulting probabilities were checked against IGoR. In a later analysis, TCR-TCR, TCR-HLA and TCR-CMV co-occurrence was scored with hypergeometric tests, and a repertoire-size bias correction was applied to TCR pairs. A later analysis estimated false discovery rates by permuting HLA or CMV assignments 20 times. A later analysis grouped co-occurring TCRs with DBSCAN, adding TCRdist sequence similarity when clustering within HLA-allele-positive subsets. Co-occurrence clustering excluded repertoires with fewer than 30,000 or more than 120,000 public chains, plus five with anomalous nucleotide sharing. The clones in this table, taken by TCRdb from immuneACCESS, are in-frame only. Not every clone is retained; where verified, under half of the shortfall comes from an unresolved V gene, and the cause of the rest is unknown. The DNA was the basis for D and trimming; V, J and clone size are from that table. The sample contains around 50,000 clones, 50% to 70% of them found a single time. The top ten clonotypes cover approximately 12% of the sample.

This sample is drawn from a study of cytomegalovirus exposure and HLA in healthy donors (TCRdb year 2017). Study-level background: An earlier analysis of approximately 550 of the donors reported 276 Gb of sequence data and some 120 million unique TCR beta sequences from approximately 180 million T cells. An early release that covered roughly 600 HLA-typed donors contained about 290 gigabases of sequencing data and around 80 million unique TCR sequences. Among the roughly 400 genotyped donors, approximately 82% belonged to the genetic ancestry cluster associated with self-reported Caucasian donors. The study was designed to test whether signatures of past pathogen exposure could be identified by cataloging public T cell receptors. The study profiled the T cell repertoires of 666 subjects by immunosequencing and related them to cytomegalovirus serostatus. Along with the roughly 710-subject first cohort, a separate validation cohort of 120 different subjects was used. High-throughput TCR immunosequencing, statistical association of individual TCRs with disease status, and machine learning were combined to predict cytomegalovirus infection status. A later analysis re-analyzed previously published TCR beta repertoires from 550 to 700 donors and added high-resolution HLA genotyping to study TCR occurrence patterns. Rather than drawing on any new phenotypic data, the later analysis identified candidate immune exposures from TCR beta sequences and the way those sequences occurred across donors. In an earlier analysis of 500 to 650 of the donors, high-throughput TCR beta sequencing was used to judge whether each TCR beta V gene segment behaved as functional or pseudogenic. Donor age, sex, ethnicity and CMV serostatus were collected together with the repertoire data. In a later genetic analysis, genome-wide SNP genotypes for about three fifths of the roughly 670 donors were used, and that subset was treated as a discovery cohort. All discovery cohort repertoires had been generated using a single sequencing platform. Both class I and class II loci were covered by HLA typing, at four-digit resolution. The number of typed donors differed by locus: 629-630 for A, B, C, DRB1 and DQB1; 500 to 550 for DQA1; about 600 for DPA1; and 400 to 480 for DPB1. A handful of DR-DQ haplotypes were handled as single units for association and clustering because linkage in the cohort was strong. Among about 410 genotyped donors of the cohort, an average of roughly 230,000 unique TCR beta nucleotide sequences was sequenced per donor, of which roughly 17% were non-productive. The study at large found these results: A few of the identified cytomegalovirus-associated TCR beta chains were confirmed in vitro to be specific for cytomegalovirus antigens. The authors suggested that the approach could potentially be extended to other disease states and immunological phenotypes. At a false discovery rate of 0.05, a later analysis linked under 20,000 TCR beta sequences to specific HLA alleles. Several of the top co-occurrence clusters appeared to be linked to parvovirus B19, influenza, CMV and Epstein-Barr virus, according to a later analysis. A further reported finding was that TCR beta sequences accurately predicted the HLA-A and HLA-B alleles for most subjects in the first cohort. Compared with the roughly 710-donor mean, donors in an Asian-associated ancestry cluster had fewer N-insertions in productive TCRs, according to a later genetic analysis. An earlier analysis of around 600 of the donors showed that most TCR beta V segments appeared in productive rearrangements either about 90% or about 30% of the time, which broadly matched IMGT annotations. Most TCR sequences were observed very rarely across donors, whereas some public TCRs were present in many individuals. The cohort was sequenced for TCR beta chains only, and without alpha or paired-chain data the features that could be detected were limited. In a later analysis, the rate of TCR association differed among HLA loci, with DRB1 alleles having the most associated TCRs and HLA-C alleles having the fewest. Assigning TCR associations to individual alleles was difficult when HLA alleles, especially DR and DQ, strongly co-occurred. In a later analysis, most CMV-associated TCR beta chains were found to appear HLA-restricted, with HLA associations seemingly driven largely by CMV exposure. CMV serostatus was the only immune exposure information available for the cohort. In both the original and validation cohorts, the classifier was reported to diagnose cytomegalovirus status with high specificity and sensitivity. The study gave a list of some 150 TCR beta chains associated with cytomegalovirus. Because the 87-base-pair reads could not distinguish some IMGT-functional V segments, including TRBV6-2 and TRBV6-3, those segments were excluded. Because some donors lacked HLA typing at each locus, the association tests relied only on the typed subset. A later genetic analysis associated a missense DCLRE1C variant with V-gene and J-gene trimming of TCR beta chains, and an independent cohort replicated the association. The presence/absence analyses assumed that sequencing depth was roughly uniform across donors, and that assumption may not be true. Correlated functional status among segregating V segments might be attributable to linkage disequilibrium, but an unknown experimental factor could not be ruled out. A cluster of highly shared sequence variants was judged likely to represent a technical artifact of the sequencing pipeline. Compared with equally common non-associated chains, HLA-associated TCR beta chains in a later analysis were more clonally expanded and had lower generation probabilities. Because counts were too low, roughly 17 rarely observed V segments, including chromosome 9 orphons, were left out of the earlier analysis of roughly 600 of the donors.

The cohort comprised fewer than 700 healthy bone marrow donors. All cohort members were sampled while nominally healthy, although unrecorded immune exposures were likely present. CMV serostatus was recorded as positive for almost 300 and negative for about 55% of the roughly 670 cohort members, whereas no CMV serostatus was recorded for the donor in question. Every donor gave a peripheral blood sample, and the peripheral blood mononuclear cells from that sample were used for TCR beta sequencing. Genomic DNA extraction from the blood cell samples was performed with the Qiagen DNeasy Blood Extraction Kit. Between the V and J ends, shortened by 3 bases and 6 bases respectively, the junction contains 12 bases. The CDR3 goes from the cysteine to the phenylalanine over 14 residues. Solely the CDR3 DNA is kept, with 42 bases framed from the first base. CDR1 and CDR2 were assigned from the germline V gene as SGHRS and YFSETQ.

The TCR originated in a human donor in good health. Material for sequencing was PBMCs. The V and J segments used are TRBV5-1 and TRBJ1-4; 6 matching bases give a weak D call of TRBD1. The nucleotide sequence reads TGCGCCAGCAGCTCGTCAGGGGCGGATGAAAAACTGTTTTTT. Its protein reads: CASSSSGADEKLFF.